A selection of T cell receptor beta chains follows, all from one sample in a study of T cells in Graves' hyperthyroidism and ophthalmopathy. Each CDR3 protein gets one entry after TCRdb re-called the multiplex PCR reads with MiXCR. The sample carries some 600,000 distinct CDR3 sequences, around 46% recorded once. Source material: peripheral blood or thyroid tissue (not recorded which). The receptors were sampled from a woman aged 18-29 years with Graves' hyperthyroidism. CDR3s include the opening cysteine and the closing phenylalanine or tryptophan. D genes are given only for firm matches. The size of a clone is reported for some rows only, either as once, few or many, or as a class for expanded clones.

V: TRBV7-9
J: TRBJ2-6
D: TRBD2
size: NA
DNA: TGTGCCAGCAGCCGCGGGGGCAACGTCCTGACTTTC
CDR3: CASSRGGNVLTF

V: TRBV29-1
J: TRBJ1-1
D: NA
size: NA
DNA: TGCAGCGTTGCTGGGCTGAACACTGAAGCTTTCTTT
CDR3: CSVAGLNTEAFF

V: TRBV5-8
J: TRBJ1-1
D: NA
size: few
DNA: TGTGCCAGCAGCCCGCCGGGACTCAAGGAAACTGAAGCTTTCTTT
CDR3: CASSPPGLKETEAFF

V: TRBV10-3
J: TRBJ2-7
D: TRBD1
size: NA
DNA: TGTGCCGTCGGACAGGGCAACGAGCAGTACTTC
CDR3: CAVGQGNEQYF

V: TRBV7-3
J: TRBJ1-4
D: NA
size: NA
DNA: TGTGCCAGCAGCTTAGCCCTCGTGATGGGGGCGGGAGAAAAACTGTTTTTT
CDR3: CASSLALVMGAGEKLFF

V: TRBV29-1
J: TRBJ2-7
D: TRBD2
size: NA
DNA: TGCAGCGTTGAAGCAGTTAGCGGGAGCTCCTACGAGCAGTACTTC
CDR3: CSVEAVSGSSYEQYF

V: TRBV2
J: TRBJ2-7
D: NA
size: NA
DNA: TGTGCCAGCAGTTACCGGGGGCAGTACTTC
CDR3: CASSYRGQYF

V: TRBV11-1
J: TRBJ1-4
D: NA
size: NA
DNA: TGTGCCAGCAGCCAAGGAGTCGGGGGGGCAACTAATGAAAAACTGTTTTTT
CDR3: CASSQGVGGATNEKLFF

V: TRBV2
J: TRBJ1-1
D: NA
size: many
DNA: TGTGCCACCCCTGGCGGGACGGTGAACACTGAAGCTTTCTTT
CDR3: CATPGGTVNTEAFF

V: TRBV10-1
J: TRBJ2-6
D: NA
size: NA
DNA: TGCGCCACTCCGGGAGTGGGTTCTGGGGCCAACGTCCTGACTTTC
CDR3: CATPGVGSGANVLTF

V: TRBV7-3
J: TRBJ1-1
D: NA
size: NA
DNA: TGTGCCAGCAAAGTTCTGGGGCAGAACACTGAAGCTTTCTTT
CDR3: CASKVLGQNTEAFF

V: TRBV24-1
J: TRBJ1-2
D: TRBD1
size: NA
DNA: TGTGCCACCAGTGATTTTGGGACAGCAGGCTACACCTTC
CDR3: CATSDFGTAGYTF